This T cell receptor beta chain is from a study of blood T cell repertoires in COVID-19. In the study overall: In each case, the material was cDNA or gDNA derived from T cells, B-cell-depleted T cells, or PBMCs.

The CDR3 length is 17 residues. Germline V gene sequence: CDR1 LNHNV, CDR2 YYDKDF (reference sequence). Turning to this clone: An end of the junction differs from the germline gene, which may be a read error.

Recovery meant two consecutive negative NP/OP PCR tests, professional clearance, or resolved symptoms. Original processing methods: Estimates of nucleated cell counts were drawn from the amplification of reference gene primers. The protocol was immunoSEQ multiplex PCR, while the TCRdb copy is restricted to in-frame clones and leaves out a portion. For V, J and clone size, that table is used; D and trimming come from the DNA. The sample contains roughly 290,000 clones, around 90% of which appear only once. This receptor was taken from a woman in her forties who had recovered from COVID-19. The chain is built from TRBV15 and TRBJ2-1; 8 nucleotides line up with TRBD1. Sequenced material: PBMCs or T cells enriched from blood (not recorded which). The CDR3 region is CATSRAKGSGGYSEQFF. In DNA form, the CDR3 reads TGTGCCACCAGCAGAGCCAAAGGGTCAGGGGGCTACAGTGAGCAGTTCTTC.